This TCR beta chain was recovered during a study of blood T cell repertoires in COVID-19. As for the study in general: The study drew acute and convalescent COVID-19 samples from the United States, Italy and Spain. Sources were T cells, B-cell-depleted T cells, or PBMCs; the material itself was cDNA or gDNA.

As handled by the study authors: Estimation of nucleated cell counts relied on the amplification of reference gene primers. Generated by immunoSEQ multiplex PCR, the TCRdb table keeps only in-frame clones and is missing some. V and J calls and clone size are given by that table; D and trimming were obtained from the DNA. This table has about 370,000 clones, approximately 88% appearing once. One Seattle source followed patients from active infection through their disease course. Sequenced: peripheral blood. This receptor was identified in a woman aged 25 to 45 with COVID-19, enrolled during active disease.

The DNA of the CDR3 is TGTGCCAGCAGTTTAGGGACAGGCCCCAAGGGCTACACCTTC. The encoded protein is CASSLGTGPKGYTF. The rearrangement uses TRBV28 and TRBJ1-2; 8 bases match TRBD1. CDR3 size: 14 residues. The trim removed 2 bases at V and 8 bases at J, leaving 7 bases unmatched. The germline V gene encodes CDR1 MDHEN and CDR2 SYDVKM.